There are a few counts of the clone carrying this T cell receptor (beta chain). The target antigen is unknown. These data are taken from a study of T cells in Graves' hyperthyroidism and ophthalmopathy. Study information: Initial diagnosis, before any treatment, was when peripheral blood was collected.

This CDR3 has 15 residues. The junction had 9 bases not matched to a gene; V was cut back by 8 bases and J by 4 bases. Germline loops: CDR1 SGHRS, CDR2 YFSETQ. Study-wide findings and caveats: Within blood appeared most thyroid clonotypes that had expanded above 0.001.

The investigators amplified TCR beta CDR3 regions from RNA transcripts. Using the HTBI primer set, a first-round RT-PCR was run on the TCR CDR3. Each CDR3 protein is one row after TCRdb ran MiXCR on the multiplex PCR reads. The sample consists of about 200,000 distinct CDR3 sequences, less than 20% of them appearing once. For the diagnoses, clinical symptoms, serum thyroxine and TRAb, thyroid ultrasound and orbital computed tomography were used. The chain couples TRBV5-1 to TRBJ1-4; 9 nucleotides match TRBD1. Sequencing input: blood. This receptor was identified in a woman aged 45-65 years with Graves' hyperthyroidism. Here the CDR3 DNA reads TGCGCCAGTACGACAGGGGGACGGGGTAATGAAAAACTGTTTTTT. It specifies CASTTGGRGNEKLFF. Filled out from reference TRBV5-1 and TRBJ1-4, the complete variable domain reads KAGVTQTPRYLIKTRGQQVTLSCSPISGHRSVSWYQQTPGQGLQFLFEYFSETQRNKGNFPGRFSGRQFSNSRSEMNVSTLELGDSALYLCASTTGGRGNEKLFFGSGTQLSVL.